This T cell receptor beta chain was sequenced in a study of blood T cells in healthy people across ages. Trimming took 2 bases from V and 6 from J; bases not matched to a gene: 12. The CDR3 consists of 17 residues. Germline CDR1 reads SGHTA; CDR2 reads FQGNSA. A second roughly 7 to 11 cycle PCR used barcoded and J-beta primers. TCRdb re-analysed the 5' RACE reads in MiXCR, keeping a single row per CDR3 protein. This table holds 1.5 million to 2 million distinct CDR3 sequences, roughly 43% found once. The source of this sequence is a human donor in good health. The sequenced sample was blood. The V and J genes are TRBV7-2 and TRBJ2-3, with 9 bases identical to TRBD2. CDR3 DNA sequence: TGTGCCAGCAGCTTAAGAGGGCGGGGGGGCCGTAGTGATACGCAGTATTTT. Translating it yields CASSLRGRGGRSDTQYF.